This T cell receptor beta chain came from a study of tumor and adjacent non-tumor tissue in lung cancer. Overall study context: Stage I to III disease affected ten to eleven men and 5 women aged roughly 31 to 85.

The library came from three nested PCR rounds adapted from ARM-PCR protocols. TCRdb re-derived calls from the multiplex PCR reads in MiXCR, one entry per CDR3 protein. The sample lists 120,000 or so distinct CDR3 sequences; roughly 64% were seen once. Study-wide results and caveats: Compared with tumor, normal lung showed significantly lower TCR diversity. Normal lung showed higher cumulative top 100 clone frequency than tumor.

In regard to this clonotype: Its cognate antigen is unknown. At one end, the junction sequence differs from germline, possibly due to a read error.

The CDR3 has 15 amino acids. Germline values: CDR1 MNHEY, CDR2 SVGAGI. This sample's RNA came from whole unsorted tissue. Newly diagnosed lung cancer patients had thoracic surgery in China, August–late 2014, without prior chemotherapy. The chain is built from TRBV6-5 and TRBJ2-3; 10 bases map to TRBD2. The sample was lung tumor tissue. This TCR derives from a man aged 25-45 years with non-small cell lung cancer. The CDR3 protein is CASSPSGGGTNTQYF. DNA for the CDR3: TGTGCCAGCAGTCCGAGCGGGGGGGGCACAAATACGCAGTATTTT.